One and the same sample provided the 11 T cell receptor beta chains below, sequenced in a study of T cell changes during pregnancy in multiple sclerosis. Assay used: immunoSEQ multiplex PCR; TCRdb lists only in-frame clones, some missing. Among about 59,000 clones, about 94% were seen once, and the ten largest hold under 3%. The sequencing used CD8+ T cells from peripheral blood mononuclear cells, collected after pregnancy. Receptors originate from a female donor with multiple sclerosis, enrolled in a pregnancy study.

The chain employs TRBV27 and TRBJ1-2, with 7 bases that match TRBD1. CDR1 and CDR2 from the germline V gene are MNHEY and SMNVEV (reference sequence). CDR3 length equals 15 residues. The J segment lost 10 bases and the V segment lost 4 bases, leaving 15 bases of the junction unmatched. This chain's CDR3 is CASSSPSTGKSSYTF. The CDR3 DNA reads as TGTGCCAGCAGTTCTCCGTCGACAGGGAAGTCATCCTACACCTTC.

The genes are TRBV27 and TRBJ2-1, with 14 bases that match TRBD2. J was trimmed by 9 bases and V by 2 bases; bases with no gene match: 18. CDR3 size: 20 residues. Germline lookup yields CDR1 MNHEY and CDR2 SMNVEV (reference sequence). The CDR3, as DNA: TGTGCCAGCAGTTTAAAGGGGACTAGCGGGAGTCTAGGGCCTAGGTTTGAGCAGTTCTTC. Translated, it gives CASSLKGTSGSLGPRFEQFF.

This chain connects TRBV2 to TRBJ2-1, with D possibly being TRBD2 (6 bases). Per the germline V gene, CDR1 is SNHLY and CDR2 is FYNNEI. V was clipped by 10 bases and J by 2 bases, with 15 bases between them. The CDR3 is made up of 14 amino acids. CDR3 amino acids: CATWGVDPYNEQFF. The CDR3 region has the DNA TGTGCCACCTGGGGGGTAGACCCCTACAATGAGCAGTTCTTC.

V and J are TRBV27 and TRBJ2-2; 7 bases are a match to TRBD2. Germline V gene lookup returns CDR1 MNHEY and CDR2 SMNVEV (reference sequence). V shed 6 bases, J shed 0 bases, and the junction held 1 base outside the gene matches. This CDR3 has 14 amino acids. The CDR3 loop reads CASSGGTNTGELFF. The CDR3 DNA is TGTGCCAGCAGCGGGGGGACGAACACCGGGGAGCTGTTTTTT.

Of note for this clone: At the DNA level, this CDR3 is encoded by other sequences in the same sample as well. The CDR3 nucleotides are TGTGCCAGTTCCCCGACAATCTACAATGAGCAGTTCTTC. Translating gives CASSPTIYNEQFF. This chain joins TRBV19 and TRBJ2-1; D is unresolved. Looked up from germline, CDR1 is LNHDA and CDR2 is SQIVND (reference sequence). The CDR3 spans 13 residues. Between the trimmed V and J ends, which lost 8 bases and 3 bases, there was a span of 11 bases.

The sample holds one count of this clone. The limits of the CDR3 on the DNA are not certain, so only TCRdb's listed CDR3 is given. V usage is TRBV28 and J usage is TRBJ2-7; no DNA check was done on the table's D call, TRBD1. The germline gives CDR1 MDHEN, CDR2 SYDVKM. The CDR3 totals 15 residues, both ends included. CDR3 amino acids: CASSTSWGQSYEQYF.

A few counts support this clone. The V and J genes are TRBV28 and TRBJ1-2, with 9 bases matching TRBD1. The CDR3 contains 12 residues. The germline V gene encodes CDR1 MDHEN and CDR2 SYDVKM. Germline trimming cut 4 bases from V and 6 bases from J; bases unmatched to any gene: 0. The CDR3: CASSWTGDGYTF. In DNA form, the CDR3 reads TGTGCCAGCAGTTGGACAGGGGATGGCTACACCTTC.

The chain has TRBV19 and TRBJ1-1; D not resolved. The V end was cut by 2 bases, the J end by 1 base, with 17 bases between. The CDR3 extends over 17 amino acids. Looked up from germline, CDR1 is LNHDA and CDR2 is SQIVND (reference sequence). In DNA, the CDR3 is TGTGCCAGTAGTATAATGACCCGTGGGCCCCAGAACACTGAAGCTTTCTTT. Translation gives CASSIMTRGPQNTEAFF.

The rearrangement joins TRBV4-3 to TRBJ2-7; tentatively, D is TRBD1 (5 bases). The V gene's germline CDR1 is LGHNA and CDR2 YSLEER. V was clipped by 0 bases and J by 2 bases, with 11 bases between them. The CDR3 extends over 15 amino acids. CDR3 nucleotides: TGCGCCAGCAGCCAAGATACGGACACGGCCTACGAGCAGTACTTC. Translation gives CASSQDTDTAYEQYF.

The chain uses TRBV5-1 and TRBJ2-7; TRBD1 matches at 9 bases. The CDR3 covers 15 residues. Unmatched junction bases numbered 9, after V lost 5 bases and J lost 3 bases. Looked up from germline, CDR1 is SGHRS and CDR2 is YFSETQ. The CDR3 DNA reads as TGCGCCAGCAGTCTCGAACCGGGACAGGGCTACGAGCAGTACTTC. The encoded protein is CASSLEPGQGYEQYF.

The chain combines TRBV2 with TRBJ2-7; no clear D. The germline V gene encodes CDR1 SNHLY and CDR2 FYNNEI. The ends were cut back, 6 bases at V and 1 base at J, with 10 bases in the middle. The CDR3 has 13 residues. This CDR3 reads CASRSIDSYEQYF. The CDR3 nucleotides read TGTGCCAGCAGGTCTATAGATTCCTACGAGCAGTACTTC.